These T cell receptor beta chains were read from a single sample in a study of shared clonotypes between healthy human individuals. Method: immunoSEQ multiplex PCR; TCRdb's copy keeps in-frame clones and lacks some. The sample carries 2 million to 2.5 million clones, just over 90% recorded once. The sample consisted of naive CD4+ T cells from PBMCs. These receptors all stem from a man between 18 and 29 years old in good health. Some clones in this sample may be carry-over from other donors' samples. Both conserved end residues are part of each CDR3. D genes are given only for firm matches. Size is omitted from some rows. Given values are once, few, many or a class for expanded clones.

>12|TRBJ2-7|-|-|TRBV6-1
CASSEIVYEQYF
TGTGCCAGCAGTGAAATAGTATACGAGCAGTACTTC
>12|TRBJ1-2|few|-|TRBV9
CASSSEGWGYTF
TGTGCCAGCAGCTCGGAAGGGTGGGGCTACACCTTC
>16|TRBJ2-2|once|TRBD2|TRBV5-1
CASSPRTSVNTGELFF
TGCGCCAGCAGCCCCAGGACTAGCGTGAACACCGGGGAGCTGTTTTTT
>16|TRBJ1-2|-|TRBD1|TRBV28
CASSFQGAPSNYGYTF
TGTGCCAGCAGTTTTCAGGGGGCCCCATCTAACTATGGCTACACCTTC
>14|TRBJ2-1|-|-|TRBV11-2
CASIQRGVNNEQFF
TGTGCCAGCATCCAAAGGGGGGTCAACAATGAGCAGTTCTTC
>14|TRBJ1-5|-|-|TRBV19
CASSIRDGNQPQHF
TGTGCCAGTAGTATACGGGACGGTAATCAGCCCCAGCATTTT
>11|TRBJ2-5|-|-|TRBV20-1
CSALEGETQYF
TGCAGTGCTTTGGAGGGGGAGACCCAGTACTTC
>15|TRBJ1-1|-|-|TRBV25-1
CASSDHGTLNTEAFF
TGTGCCAGCAGTGATCATGGGACACTGAACACTGAAGCTTTCTTT
>14|TRBJ1-3|-|-|TRBV28
CASLEAGTGNTIYF
TGTGCCAGCTTGGAGGCTGGGACTGGAAACACCATATATTTT
>16|TRBJ2-7|-|-|TRBV27
CASRTLRDGSSYEQYF
TGTGCCAGCAGAACCTTGCGTGACGGTTCCTCCTACGAGCAGTACTTC
>14|TRBJ1-5|few|TRBD1|TRBV5-1
CASSTGTDNQPQHF
TGCGCCAGCAGTACCGGGACAGACAATCAGCCCCAGCATTTT
>15|TRBJ1-3|-|-|TRBV6-5
CASSSRSRAGNTIYF
TGTGCCAGCAGCAGCAGGAGCCGGGCTGGAAACACCATATATTTT
>13|TRBJ2-7|-|-|TRBV27
CASSPHGGDEQYF
TGTGCCAGCAGTCCCCATGGGGGTGACGAGCAGTACTTC
>15|TRBJ2-2|-|-|TRBV18
CASSPVNPNTGELFF
TGTGCCAGCTCACCCGTAAACCCGAACACCGGGGAGCTGTTTTTT
>15|TRBJ2-3|-|TRBD1|TRBV6-5
CASSYTGGDTDTQYF
TGTGCCAGCAGCTACACAGGGGGTGACACAGATACGCAGTATTTT
>11|TRBJ1-1|-|-|TRBV5-1
CASTDNTEAFF
TGCGCCAGCACGGACAACACTGAAGCTTTCTTT
>16|TRBJ2-1|-|-|TRBV6-1
CASREKATWGYNEQFF
TGTGCCAGCAGAGAAAAGGCAACTTGGGGTTACAATGAGCAGTTCTTC
>14|TRBJ1-3|-|-|TRBV5-1
CASSGGVFGNTIYF
TGCGCCAGCAGCGGGGGGGTGTTTGGAAACACCATATATTTT
>14|TRBJ2-1|-|TRBD1|TRBV10-3
CAISYSGQANEQFF
TGTGCCATCAGCTACTCCGGACAGGCCAATGAGCAGTTCTTC